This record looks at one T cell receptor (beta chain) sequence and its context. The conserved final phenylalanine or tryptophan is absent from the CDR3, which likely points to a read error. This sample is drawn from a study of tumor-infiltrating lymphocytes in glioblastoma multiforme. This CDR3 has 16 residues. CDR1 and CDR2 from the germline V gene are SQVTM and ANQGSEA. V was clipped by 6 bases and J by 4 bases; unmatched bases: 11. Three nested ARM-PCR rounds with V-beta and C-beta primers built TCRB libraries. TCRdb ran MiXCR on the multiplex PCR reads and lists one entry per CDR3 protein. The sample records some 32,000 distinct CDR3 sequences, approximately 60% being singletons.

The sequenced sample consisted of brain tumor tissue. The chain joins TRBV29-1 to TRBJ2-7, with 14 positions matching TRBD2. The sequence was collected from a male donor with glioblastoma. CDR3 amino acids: CSVWTSGRRSRYEQYL. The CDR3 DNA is TGCAGCGTATGGACTAGCGGGAGGAGGAGTCGGTACGAGCAGTACCTC.